This TCR beta chain appears in the sequencing data of a study of shared clonotypes between healthy human individuals. Sequencing used immunoSEQ multiplex PCR; TCRdb keeps in-frame clones, though not all of them. This sample has about 600,000 clones, with around 97% found just once. The CDR3 runs to 16 residues. V was cut by 5 bases and J by 2 bases, with 19 bases left in between. Per germline, CDR1 SNHLY and CDR2 FYNNEI. The V and J genes are TRBV2 and TRBJ2-7; weak D call: TRBD1 (5 bases). Material for sequencing was naive CD4+ T cells sorted from blood. Stated subset: CD45RA+ positively selected. The TCR originated in a woman aged 25 to 45 in good health. The CDR3 DNA follows: TGTGCCAGCAGTACGAACTCTGGCAGGGCGGCCTACGAGCAGTACTTC. It translates to CASSTNSGRAAYEQYF.